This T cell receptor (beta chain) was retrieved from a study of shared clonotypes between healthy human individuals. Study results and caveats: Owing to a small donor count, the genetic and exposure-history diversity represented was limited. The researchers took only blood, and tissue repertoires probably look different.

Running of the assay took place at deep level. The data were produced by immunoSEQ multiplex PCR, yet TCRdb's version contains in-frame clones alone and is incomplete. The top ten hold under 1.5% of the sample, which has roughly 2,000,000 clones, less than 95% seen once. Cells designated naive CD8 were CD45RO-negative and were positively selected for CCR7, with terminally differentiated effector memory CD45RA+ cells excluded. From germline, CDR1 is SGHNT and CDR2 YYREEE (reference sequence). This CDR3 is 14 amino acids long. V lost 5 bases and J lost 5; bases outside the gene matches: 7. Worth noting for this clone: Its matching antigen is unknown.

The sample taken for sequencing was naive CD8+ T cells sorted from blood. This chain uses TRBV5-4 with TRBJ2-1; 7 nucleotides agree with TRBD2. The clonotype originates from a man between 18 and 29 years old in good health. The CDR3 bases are TGTGCCAGCAGTTTACCGGGACTACACAATGAGCAGTTCTTC. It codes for CASSLPGLHNEQFF.